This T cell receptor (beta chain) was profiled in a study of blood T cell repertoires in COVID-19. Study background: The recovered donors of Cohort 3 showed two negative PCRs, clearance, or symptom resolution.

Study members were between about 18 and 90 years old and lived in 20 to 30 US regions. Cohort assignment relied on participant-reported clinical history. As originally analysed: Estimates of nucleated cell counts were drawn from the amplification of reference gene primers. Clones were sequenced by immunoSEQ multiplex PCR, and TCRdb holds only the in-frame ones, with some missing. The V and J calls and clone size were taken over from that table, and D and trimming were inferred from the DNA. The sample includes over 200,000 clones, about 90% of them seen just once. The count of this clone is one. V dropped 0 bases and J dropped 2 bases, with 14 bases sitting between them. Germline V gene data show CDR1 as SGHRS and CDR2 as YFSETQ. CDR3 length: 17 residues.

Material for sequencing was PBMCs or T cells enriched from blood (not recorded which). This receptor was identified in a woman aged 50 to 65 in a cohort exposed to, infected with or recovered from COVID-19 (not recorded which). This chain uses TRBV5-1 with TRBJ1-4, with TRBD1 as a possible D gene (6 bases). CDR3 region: CASSLVYRGATNEKLFF. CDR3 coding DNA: TGCGCCAGCAGCTTGGTATATCGGGGGGCGACTAATGAAAAACTGTTTTTT.